This T cell receptor (beta chain) appears in the sequencing data of a study of blood T cell repertoires in COVID-19 (dated by TCRdb to 2019 to 2021). As for the study more broadly: Samples from collaborators originated in the United States, Italy and Spain and spanned both the acute and convalescent phases of COVID-19. The material from the prospective study consisted of cDNA or gDNA derived from T cells, B-cell-depleted T cells, or PBMCs. Subjects who had been exposed to COVID-19, were actively infected with it, or had recovered from it provided the deeply sampled blood TCRbeta repertoires that made up the dataset. The repertoires were released in a freely available public database intended as a resource for research on the immune response to SARS-CoV-2. The samples were drawn from the first 160 participants of the ongoing ImmuneRACE study and from more than 1,000 subjects provided by 6 global collaborators. Sample metadata almost always included a de-identified subject ID, COVID-19 status, age in years and sex. Where available, HLA class I and class II types were taken from metadata supplied by the sample provider and were not determined by assay-based typing.

The germline V gene (reference sequence) yields LNHDA for CDR1 and SQIVND for CDR2. Its CDR3 holds 13 amino acids, cysteine through phenylalanine. The CDR3 DNA has 39 bases and is translated from base 1. V loses 7 bases of germline sequence and J loses 2 bases, and the interval between the two ends is 11 bases. Remarks on this clone: Its antigen specificity is not known. Base qualities are not at hand, and no much larger clone is one base apart.

Whole blood was collected in K2EDTA tubes by collaborating institutions according to the institutions' own protocols. Collaborator samples were shipped for TCRbeta analysis as frozen whole blood, isolated PBMCs, or DNA extracted from either sample type. The study at large found these results: The quantity of clinical and demographic metadata differed by source and by participant and was supplied without curation.

The immunoSEQ Assay, a bias-controlled multiplex PCR, was used to amplify TCRbeta CDR3 regions from genomic DNA. Per the source publication's procedure: Within the assay, amplification of reference gene primers was used to estimate how many nucleated cells each sample contained. To quantify the absolute abundance of each unique TCRbeta CDR3 rearrangement, sequence reads were collapsed and filtered. For each sample, productive Simpson clonality was calculated as the square root of Simpson's diversity index over productive rearrangements. TCRdb stores this immuneACCESS table with in-frame sequences only. Part of the clones is absent; in the studies checked, under half of the shortfall reflects unresolved V genes, and no reason is known for the rest. From that table come the V and J calls and clone size; the DNA was used to work out D and trimming. The sample records under 65,000 clones, 75% to 85% of which are singletons. Roughly 5.6% of the sample is taken by the ten largest.

The chain joins TRBV19 to TRBJ1-2, with an unclear D gene assignment. This clonotype was sampled from a woman aged 55 to 70 with acute or convalescent COVID-19. Source material: peripheral blood. The nucleotide sequence is given as TGTGCCAGTAAACCGACAAGCAACTATGGCTACACCTTC. The encoded protein is CASKPTSNYGYTF.